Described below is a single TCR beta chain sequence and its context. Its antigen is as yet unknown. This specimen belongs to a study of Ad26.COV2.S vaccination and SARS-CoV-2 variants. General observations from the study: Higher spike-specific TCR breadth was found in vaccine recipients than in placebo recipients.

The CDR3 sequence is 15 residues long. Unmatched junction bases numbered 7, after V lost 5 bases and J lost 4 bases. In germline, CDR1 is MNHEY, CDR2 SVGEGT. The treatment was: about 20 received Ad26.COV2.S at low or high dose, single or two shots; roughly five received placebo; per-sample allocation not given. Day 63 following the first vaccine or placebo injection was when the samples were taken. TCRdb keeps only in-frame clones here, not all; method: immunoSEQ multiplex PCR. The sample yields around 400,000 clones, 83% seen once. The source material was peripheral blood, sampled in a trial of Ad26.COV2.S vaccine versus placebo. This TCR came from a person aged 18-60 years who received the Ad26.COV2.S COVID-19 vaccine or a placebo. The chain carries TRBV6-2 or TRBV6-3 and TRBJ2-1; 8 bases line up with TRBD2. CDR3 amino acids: CASSPAGLGYNEQFF. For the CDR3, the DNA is TGTGCCAGCAGTCCCGCGGGACTAGGGTACAATGAGCAGTTCTTC.